The rows below give T cell receptor beta chains drawn from one sample of a study of T cells after yellow fever vaccination. MiXCR, applied by TCRdb to the 5' RACE reads, yields one record per CDR3 protein. Of a few hundred thousand distinct CDR3 sequences listed, roughly 7.5% were seen once; the top ten hold 17%. The sample consisted of PBMCs, taken about 49 days after the first yellow fever vaccination. These receptors all come from a man between 18 and 29 years old who received the YFV17D yellow fever vaccine. The CDR3 runs from the conserved cysteine through the conserved F or W. The D gene is left open where the match is weak. Clone size is stated in some rows and not others, as once, few, many or a class when expanded.

J gene,clone size,V gene,D gene,CDR3 protein,CDR3 DNA
TRBJ2-3,many,TRBV5-6,-,CASSFPQDTQYF,TGTGCCAGCAGCTTCCCACAAGATACGCAGTATTTT
TRBJ1-6,many,TRBV6-1,-,CASQRGGGRNSPLHF,TGTGCCAGTCAGAGGGGAGGGGGAAGGAATTCACCCCTCCACTTT
TRBJ2-1,few,TRBV20-1,TRBD1,CSAPRTGVPYNEQFF,TGCAGTGCCCCCAGGACAGGGGTCCCCTACAATGAGCAGTTCTTC
TRBJ2-1,few,TRBV6-2/TRBV6-3,TRBD2,CASSYSMAGGKPNEQFF,TGTGCCAGCAGTTACTCGATGGCGGGGGGCAAACCCAATGAGCAGTTCTTC
TRBJ2-5,few,TRBV6-5,TRBD1,CASSSPGQGTQYF,TGTGCCAGCAGTTCTCCGGGACAGGGAACCCAGTACTTC
TRBJ2-1,-,TRBV10-3,TRBD1,CAISEGTVNEQFF,TGTGCCATCAGTGAGGGGACAGTCAATGAGCAGTTCTTC
TRBJ1-1,-,TRBV6-5,-,CASSYSGLNTEAFF,TGTGCCAGCAGTTACTCCGGGCTAAACACTGAAGCTTTCTTT
TRBJ1-2,-,TRBV5-1,-,CASSPPPGGYTF,TGCGCCAGCAGCCCGCCGCCTGGAGGCTACACCTTC
TRBJ2-7,-,TRBV4-1,TRBD1,CASSHPGQGVDEQYF,TGCGCCAGCAGCCATCCGGGACAGGGAGTGGACGAGCAGTACTTC
TRBJ1-6,few,TRBV11-2,-,CASSLDAFSNSPLHF,TGTGCCAGCAGCTTAGATGCGTTCTCTAATTCACCCCTCCACTTT
TRBJ1-2,few,TRBV29-1,-,CSVEEPLGLGYTF,TGCAGCGTTGAAGAACCCCTGGGCCTTGGCTACACCTTC
TRBJ2-2,-,TRBV4-1,-,CASSPLRGGTGELFF,TGCGCCAGCAGCCCCCTCCGGGGTGGCACCGGGGAGCTGTTTTTT
TRBJ2-3,-,TRBV20-1,TRBD2,CSVPSGGTDTQYF,TGCAGTGTCCCTAGCGGGGGGACAGATACGCAGTATTTT
TRBJ2-5,many,TRBV7-2,TRBD2,CASSLGSWGGQETQYF,TGTGCCAGCAGCTTAGGGTCGTGGGGGGGCCAAGAGACCCAGTACTTC
TRBJ1-1,few,TRBV27,-,CASSPGHQNTEAFF,TGTGCCAGCAGCCCGGGACACCAGAACACTGAAGCTTTCTTT
TRBJ1-1,-,TRBV27,-,CASSYDSFTEAFF,TGTGCCAGCAGCTACGACAGCTTCACTGAAGCTTTCTTT
TRBJ1-5,few,TRBV12-3/TRBV12-4,TRBD1,CASSGTGASNQPQHF,TGTGCCAGCAGCGGGACAGGGGCGAGCAATCAGCCCCAGCATTTT
TRBJ1-6,few,TRBV4-1,-,CASSYRGGPDPLHF,TGCGCCAGCAGCTATAGGGGGGGCCCGGACCCCCTCCACTTT
TRBJ2-3,many,TRBV6-5,TRBD2,CASSWSSGGETDTQYF,TGTGCCAGCAGTTGGTCGAGCGGGGGGGAAACGGATACGCAGTATTTT
TRBJ2-3,few,TRBV7-9,-,CASSLRDTSTDTQYF,TGTGCCAGCAGCCTGCGGGACACTAGCACAGATACGCAGTATTTT
TRBJ2-5,many,TRBV28,-,CASSLWQQETQYF,TGTGCCAGCAGTTTATGGCAGCAAGAGACCCAGTACTTC
TRBJ1-1,many,TRBV6-2/TRBV6-3,TRBD1,CAIVQGTEAFF,TGTGCCATCGTACAGGGGACAGAAGCTTTCTTT
TRBJ2-7,-,TRBV12-3/TRBV12-4,-,CASSLIHGYEQYF,TGTGCCAGCAGTTTAATACACGGCTACGAGCAGTACTTC
TRBJ2-1,-,TRBV5-1,-,CASSLDISGRGNEQFF,TGCGCCAGCAGCTTGGACATATCTGGACGGGGCAATGAGCAGTTCTTC
TRBJ2-5,few,TRBV11-2,TRBD2,CASSLVPGGETQYF,TGTGCCAGCAGCTTAGTTCCGGGAGGAGAGACCCAGTACTTC
TRBJ1-4,few,TRBV7-9,-,CASSSHEGWANEKLFF,TGTGCCAGCAGCTCACATGAGGGGTGGGCTAATGAAAAACTGTTTTTT
TRBJ1-5,-,TRBV18,-,CASSPRQSFNQPQHF,TGTGCCAGCTCACCACGACAGAGTTTCAATCAGCCCCAGCATTTT
TRBJ2-5,few,TRBV6-1,TRBD1,CASSLLTGRETQYF,TGTGCCAGCAGCCTGCTGACAGGGCGGGAGACCCAGTACTTC
TRBJ2-3,-,TRBV4-2,-,CASSQEVRASASDTQYF,TGTGCCAGCAGCCAAGAGGTCCGGGCTAGCGCCTCAGATACGCAGTATTTT
TRBJ2-5,-,TRBV10-3,-,CAINLSPVETQYF,TGTGCCATCAATTTATCCCCCGTCGAGACCCAGTACTTC
TRBJ1-6,few,TRBV11-2,-,CASSSSQSRGLSSYNSPLHF,TGTGCCAGCAGCTCTTCCCAAAGCCGGGGGTTGAGCTCCTATAATTCACCCCTCCACTTT
TRBJ2-5,-,TRBV5-5,-,CASSPRWGGSETQYF,TGTGCCAGCAGCCCCCGCTGGGGGGGCTCGGAGACCCAGTACTTC
TRBJ2-2,-,TRBV12-3/TRBV12-4,TRBD1,CASAIDRGKAGELFF,TGTGCCAGCGCCATTGACAGGGGAAAGGCCGGGGAGCTGTTTTTT
TRBJ1-5,many,TRBV20-1,-,CSAGKGRAGQPQHF,TGCAGTGCTGGGAAGGGCAGGGCTGGTCAGCCCCAGCATTTT
TRBJ2-1,few,TRBV20-1,TRBD2,CSASLAGGPYNEQFF,TGCAGTGCTTCCCTAGCGGGGGGGCCCTACAATGAGCAGTTCTTC
TRBJ2-5,-,TRBV7-8,-,CASSLVGLETQYF,TGTGCCAGCAGCTTAGTGGGTCTTGAGACCCAGTACTTC
TRBJ1-5,-,TRBV5-5,TRBD1,CASSFRDRGDLNQPQHF,TGTGCCAGCAGCTTTCGGGACAGGGGGGATCTTAATCAGCCCCAGCATTTT
TRBJ1-5,many,TRBV7-2,-,CASSPHGGRDQPQHF,TGTGCCAGCAGCCCCCACGGGGGTCGAGATCAGCCCCAGCATTTT
TRBJ2-4,-,TRBV5-1,-,CASSPPESRSKNIQYF,TGCGCCAGCAGCCCACCCGAGAGTCGGTCCAAAAACATTCAGTACTTC
TRBJ2-3,-,TRBV4-1,TRBD1,CASSQGYRQGVGPDTQYF,TGCGCCAGCAGCCAAGGATACCGACAGGGGGTAGGACCAGATACGCAGTATTTT
TRBJ1-6,-,TRBV7-2,-,CASSPRQRTYNSPLHF,TGTGCCAGCAGCCCTCGACAGCGAACCTATAATTCACCCCTCCACTTT
TRBJ1-5,-,TRBV6-5,-,CASSYLDLDNQPQHF,TGTGCCAGCAGTTACTTGGACCTGGACAATCAGCCCCAGCATTTT
TRBJ2-1,-,TRBV5-1,TRBD2,CASILTGGASGNEQFF,TGCGCCAGCATCTTGACCGGGGGGGCAAGTGGAAATGAGCAGTTCTTC
TRBJ2-7,-,TRBV11-2,-,CASSLVQVSYEQYF,TGTGCCAGCAGCTTAGTCCAGGTCTCCTACGAGCAGTACTTC
TRBJ2-5,many,TRBV5-1,-,CASSRDNQETQYF,TGTGCCAGCAGTCGGGACAACCAAGAGACCCAGTACTTC
TRBJ1-1,few,TRBV20-1,-,CSARGGSGTEAFF,TGCAGTGCTAGAGGCGGATCAGGAACTGAAGCTTTCTTT
TRBJ2-1,few,TRBV6-1,TRBD2,CASSDTSGGYNEQFF,TGTGCCAGCAGCGACACTAGCGGGGGCTACAATGAGCAGTTCTTC
TRBJ1-5,-,TRBV28,-,CASTLSNQPQHF,TGTGCCAGCACCCTAAGCAATCAGCCCCAGCATTTT
TRBJ1-2,many,TRBV7-2,-,CASSLGPGTIYGYTF,TGTGCCAGCAGCTTAGGTCCAGGAACTATCTATGGCTACACCTTC
TRBJ2-7,few,TRBV2,TRBD2,CASSVSGGTYEQYF,TGTGCCAGCAGTGTTAGCGGGGGGACCTACGAGCAGTACTTC
TRBJ2-1,many,TRBV5-1,-,CASSLGLGTSPYNEQFF,TGCGCCAGCAGCTTGGGGCTCGGGACGTCACCCTACAATGAGCAGTTCTTC